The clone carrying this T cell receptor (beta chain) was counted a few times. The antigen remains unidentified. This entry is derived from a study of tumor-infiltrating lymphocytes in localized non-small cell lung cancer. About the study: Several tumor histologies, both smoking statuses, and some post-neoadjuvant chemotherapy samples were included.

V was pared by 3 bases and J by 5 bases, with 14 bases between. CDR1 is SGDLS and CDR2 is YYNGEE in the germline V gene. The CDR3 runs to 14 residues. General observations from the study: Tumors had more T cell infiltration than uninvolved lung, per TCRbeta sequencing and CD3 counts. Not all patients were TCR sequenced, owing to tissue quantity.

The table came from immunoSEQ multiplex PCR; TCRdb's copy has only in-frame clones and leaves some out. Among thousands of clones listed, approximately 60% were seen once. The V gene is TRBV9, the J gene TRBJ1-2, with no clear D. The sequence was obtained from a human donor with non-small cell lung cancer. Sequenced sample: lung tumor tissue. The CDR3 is CASSASTDPYGYTF. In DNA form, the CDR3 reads TGTGCCAGCAGCGCATCGACGGATCCATATGGCTACACCTTC.